A single T cell receptor beta chain is shown here with its context. The clone's antigen remains unknown. Per-base qualities were not stored, and no clone one base away is much larger. The data stem from a study of cytomegalovirus exposure and HLA in healthy donors (dated by TCRdb to 2017 to 2019). In terms of the full investigation: An earlier analysis of about 530 of the donors reported 276 Gb of sequence data and around 110 million unique TCR beta sequences obtained from about 170 million T cells. An early release covering roughly 600 HLA-typed donors comprised 250 to 350 gigabases of sequencing data and around 80 million unique TCR sequences. Of the 350 to 450 genotyped donors, around 81% fell in the genetic ancestry cluster associated with self-reported Caucasian donors. The aim of the study was to test whether cataloging public T cell receptors could identify signatures of past pathogen exposure. The T cell repertoires of around 730 subjects were profiled by immunosequencing and related to cytomegalovirus serostatus. A separate validation cohort of 100 to 150 different subjects was used in addition to the 666-subject first cohort. To predict cytomegalovirus infection status, the study combined high-throughput TCR immunosequencing, statistical association of individual TCRs with disease status, and machine learning. In a later analysis, previously published TCR beta repertoires from some 640 donors were re-analyzed and high-resolution HLA genotyping was added so that TCR occurrence patterns could be studied. Rather than drawing on any new phenotypic data, the later analysis identified candidate immune exposures from TCR beta sequences and the way those sequences occurred across donors. An earlier analysis of around 540 of the donors applied high-throughput TCR beta sequencing to assess whether each TCR beta V gene segment acted as functional or pseudogenic. Donor age, sex, ethnicity and CMV serostatus were compiled together with the repertoire data. Genome-wide SNP genotypes for about three fifths of the roughly 670 donors were used in a later genetic analysis, which treated that subset as a discovery cohort. All discovery cohort repertoires had been generated on a single sequencing platform. HLA typing included class I and class II loci at four-digit resolution. Typing coverage varied by locus: roughly 620-640 donors for A, B, C, DRB1 and DQB1; about 520 for DQA1; approximately 610 for DPA1; approximately 470 for DPB1. A handful of DR-DQ haplotypes were treated as single units for association and clustering because of strong linkage in the cohort. On average, over 200,000 unique TCR beta nucleotide sequences were sequenced per donor among 398 genotyped donors of the cohort, with 15% to 20% of those sequences being non-productive.

The library was obtained by the immunoSEQ multiplex PCR assay. A mixture of 60 forward primers for TCR Vbeta segments and 13 reverse primers for TCR Jbeta segments was used in the multiplex PCR. The CDR3 region of rearranged TCR beta genes was amplified from genomic DNA by a multiplex PCR assay. The amplified TCR beta libraries were sequenced on the Illumina HiSeq System as 87-base-pair reads. On the authors' methods: Across the 670 or so repertoires, a later analysis counted about 81 million unique TCR beta chains, approximately 12 million of which were shared by at least two donors. Raw reads were error-corrected and collapsed into unique sequences with a nearest-neighbor algorithm that merged closely related sequences to remove PCR and sequencing errors. CDR3 sequences were aligned to IMGT reference sequences to assign V, D and J gene segments. For a sequence to be retained, a match of at least six nucleotides to both a V gene segment and a J gene segment was required. Rearrangements were called productive when the CDR3 lacked stop codons and stayed in frame with V and J; all others were non-productive. Following IMGT convention, CDR3 was defined as the stretch from the second conserved V-encoded cysteine up to the conserved J-encoded phenylalanine. In an earlier analysis of approximately 590 of the donors, sequences lacking an unambiguous match to a single V gene segment were excluded. In an earlier analysis of roughly 600 of the donors, a V segment was called functional when productive rearrangements were above 56.7%, and segregating when the standard deviation between donors exceeded 5%. A statistical classification framework was developed to diagnose cytomegalovirus status using the catalog of TCR beta chain sequences. In a later analysis, TCR nucleotide sequences were compared against IMGT/GENE-DB human TR gene sequences so that V and J genes could be assigned. Using the TCRdist pipeline, a later analysis assigned CDR3 sequences along with most-parsimonious VDJ recombination scenarios. A later analysis defined each TCR beta chain by its CDR3 amino acid sequence plus V-gene family, and excluded reads lacking a unique V-gene family. A later analysis removed roughly 590 highly shared, low-generation-probability nucleotide sequences to deal with suspected cross-contamination and a sequencing artifact. In a later analysis, a clonal expansion index for each public chain was calculated from normalized within-repertoire ranks of inferred template counts. In a later analysis, generation probabilities were computed with a VDJ recombination model fitted to out-of-frame rearrangements, and the resulting probabilities were checked against IGoR. Hypergeometric tests were used in a later analysis to score TCR-TCR, TCR-HLA and TCR-CMV co-occurrence, with a repertoire-size bias correction applied to the TCR pairs. False discovery rates were estimated in a later analysis by permuting HLA or CMV assignments 20 times. In a later analysis, co-occurring TCRs were grouped with DBSCAN, and TCRdist sequence similarity was added when clustering was performed within HLA-allele-positive subsets. For co-occurrence clustering, repertoires with fewer than 30,000 or more than 120,000 public chains were excluded, along with four or five repertoires with anomalous nucleotide sharing. Not all clones reach the TCRdb copy of this immuneACCESS table, which keeps in-frame sequences only. Checked studies attribute under half of the gap to unresolved V genes and leave the rest unexplained. That table gives V, J and clone size, and the DNA gave D and trimming. The sample has around 180,000 clones on record, roughly 87% of them singletons. The top ten constitute about 0.23% of the sample.

Reading the germline V gene gives CDR1 MGHRA and CDR2 YSYEKL. V drops 3 bases and J drops 5 bases, leaving 22 bases in between. The cysteine opens and the phenylalanine closes a CDR3 of 17 amino acids. Only the CDR3 DNA is retained, 51 bases long and in frame from the first base. Overall results and qualifications from the work: Because some donors lacked HLA typing at each locus, the association tests relied only on the typed subset. According to a later analysis, TCR association rates differed among HLA loci, with DRB1 alleles showing the most associated TCRs and HLA-C alleles showing the fewest. A further reported finding was that TCR beta sequences accurately predicted the HLA-A and HLA-B alleles for most subjects in the first cohort. Broadly in line with IMGT annotations, most TCR beta V segments showed up in productive rearrangements about 87% or about 30% of the time in an earlier analysis of approximately 640 of the donors. The sequencing pipeline was judged likely to have produced a cluster of highly shared sequence variants as a technical artifact. Compared with equally common non-associated chains, HLA-associated TCR beta chains in a later analysis were more clonally expanded and had lower generation probabilities. A later analysis associated 15,000 to 20,000 TCR beta sequences with specific HLA alleles at a false discovery rate of 0.05. Immune exposure information for the cohort was limited to CMV serostatus. Most TCR sequences were seen in very few donors, while some public TCRs were found in many individuals. When HLA alleles, especially DR and DQ, strongly co-occurred, attributing TCR associations to individual alleles was difficult. According to a later analysis, most CMV-associated TCR beta chains appeared to be HLA-restricted, and the HLA associations seemed to be driven largely by CMV exposure. The 87-base-pair reads could not distinguish some IMGT-functional V segments, including TRBV6-2 and TRBV6-3, so those segments were excluded. The study listed 150 to 200 TCR beta chains as associated with cytomegalovirus. A few of the identified cytomegalovirus-associated TCR beta chains were confirmed in vitro to be specific for cytomegalovirus antigens. A later analysis reported that several top co-occurrence clusters appeared linked to parvovirus B19, influenza, CMV and Epstein-Barr virus. Roughly uniform sequencing depth across donors was assumed in presence/absence analyses, although this assumption may not hold. A later genetic analysis reported fewer N-insertions in productive TCRs among donors in an Asian-associated ancestry cluster than the roughly 700-donor mean. Because counts were too low, roughly 16 rarely observed V segments, including chromosome 9 orphons, were left out of the earlier analysis of over 550 of the donors. In this cohort, only TCR beta chains were sequenced, and detectable features were limited by the absence of alpha or paired-chain data. A later genetic analysis associated a missense DCLRE1C variant with V-gene and J-gene trimming of TCR beta chains, and an independent cohort replicated the association. The authors suggested that the approach could potentially be generalized to other disease states and immunological phenotypes. In both the original and validation cohorts, the classifier was reported to diagnose cytomegalovirus status with high specificity and sensitivity. Linkage disequilibrium might explain the correlated functional status among segregating V segments, but an unknown experimental factor could not be ruled out.

The cohort consisted of 650 to 700 healthy bone marrow donors. Cohort members were all nominally healthy when sampled, although unrecorded immune exposures were likely present. The donor was CMV seronegative and belonged to the group of over 300 seronegative cohort members. A peripheral blood sample was collected from each donor, and TCR beta sequencing was performed on peripheral blood mononuclear cells. The Qiagen DNeasy Blood Extraction Kit was used to extract genomic DNA from the blood cell samples. The rearrangement combines TRBV4-1 with TRBJ2-5, and possibly TRBD2, on 6 matching bases. The TCR comes from a girl under two years old in good health and CMV-seronegative. What was sequenced was PBMCs. This receptor has the CDR3 CASSHLHGAGPGETQYF. The DNA is as follows: TGCGCCAGCAGCCATCTCCACGGAGCGGGCCCGGGGGAGACCCAGTACTTC.